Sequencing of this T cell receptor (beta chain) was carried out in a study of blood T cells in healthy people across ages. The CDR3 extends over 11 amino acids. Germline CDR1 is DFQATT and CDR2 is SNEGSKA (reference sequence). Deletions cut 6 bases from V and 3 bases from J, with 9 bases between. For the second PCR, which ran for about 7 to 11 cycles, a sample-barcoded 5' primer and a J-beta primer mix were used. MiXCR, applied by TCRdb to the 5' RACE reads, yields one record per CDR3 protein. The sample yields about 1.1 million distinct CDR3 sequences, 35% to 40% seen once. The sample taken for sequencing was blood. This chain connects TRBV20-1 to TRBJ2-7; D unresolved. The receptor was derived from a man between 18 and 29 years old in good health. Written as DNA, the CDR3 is TGCAGTGCCAAAAGAGGCTACGAGCAGTACTTC. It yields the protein CSAKRGYEQYF.